These 8 T cell receptor beta chains were sequenced from one sample in a study of blood T cell repertoires in COVID-19. The protocol was immunoSEQ multiplex PCR, while the TCRdb copy is restricted to in-frame clones and leaves out a portion. The repertoire holds under 200,000 clones, with approximately 83% as singletons. Sequencing was done on a sample of peripheral blood. These TCRs come from an older man who had recovered from COVID-19.

The chain carries TRBV27 and TRBJ2-7, with no clear D. Germline V gene lookup returns CDR1 MNHEY and CDR2 SMNVEV (reference sequence). The CDR3 sequence is 14 residues long. Trimming left V 2 bases short and J 5 bases short, with 13 bases between. CDR3 in DNA: TGTGCCAGCAGTTTAAGGTCGGTGGGCCACGAGCAGTACTTC. The encoded protein is CASSLRSVGHEQYF.

V usage is TRBV2 and J usage is TRBJ2-3, with a weak D call TRBD2 (5 bases). The V end was cut by 2 bases, the J end by 0 bases, with 12 bases between. This CDR3 is 16 amino acids long. CDR1 is SNHLY and CDR2 is FYNNEI in the germline V gene. CDR3 region: CASSEQNGISTDTQYF. CDR3 in DNA: TGTGCCAGCAGTGAACAAAACGGGATAAGCACAGATACGCAGTATTTT.

V usage is TRBV7-2 and J usage is TRBJ2-7; maybe TRBD1 (6 bases). The V and J ends lost 6 bases and 2 bases respectively, with 11 bases between them. Germline-derived CDR1 and CDR2 are SGHTA and FQGNSA. The CDR3 totals 13 residues. The CDR3 loop reads CASRNRDTYEQYF. As DNA, the CDR3 is TGTGCCAGCAGGAACCGGGACACCTACGAGCAGTACTTC.

This clone has just one count. The CDR3 spells CASTPGGHRREAFF. The CDR3 nucleotides read TGTGCCAGCACTCCGGGGGGGCACCGCCGGGAAGCTTTCTTT. The J gene is TRBJ1-1, the V gene TRBV5-4, with D possibly TRBD1 on 6 matching bases. Germline assignment: CDR1 SGHNT and CDR2 YYREEE (reference sequence). V was shortened by 6 bases and J by 8 bases, with 20 bases between the two germline ends. The CDR3 extends over 14 amino acids.

The rearrangement links TRBV6-6 to TRBJ2-4; 7 bases line up with TRBD2. With 4 bases clipped from V and 8 bases from J, the junction kept 14 bases outside the gene matches. This CDR3 contains 16 residues. Per the germline V gene, CDR1 is MNHNY and CDR2 is SVGAGI (reference sequence). The CDR3 is CASSSPAHAGRDIQYF. Here the CDR3 DNA reads TGTGCCAGCAGTTCCCCCGCCCATGCGGGGAGGGACATTCAGTACTTC.

This chain joins TRBV7-9 and TRBJ2-5; D is perhaps TRBD2 (6 bases). Trimming removed 2 bases from V and 2 bases from J, with 9 bases in between. Germline assignment: CDR1 SEHNR and CDR2 FQNEAQ (reference sequence). CDR3 size: 14 residues. CDR3 sequence: CASSLSGLQETQYF. The CDR3 region has the DNA TGTGCCAGCAGCTTATCCGGACTACAAGAGACCCAGTACTTC.

The gene calls are TRBV27 and TRBJ2-7; no definite D call. Germline V gives CDR1 MNHEY, CDR2 SMNVEV (reference sequence). Trimming removed 6 bases at V and 0 bases at J, with 9 bases between. The length of the CDR3 is 13 residues. DNA of the CDR3: TGTGCCAGCAGGGCCTTTGGCTCCTACGAGCAGTACTTC. As protein: CASRAFGSYEQYF.

This chain links TRBV2 with TRBJ1-1; TRBD1 agrees at 9 bases. Trimming removed 8 bases from V and 13 bases from J; junction bases left unmatched: 11. Germline V gene lookup returns CDR1 SNHLY and CDR2 FYNNEI. This CDR3 comprises 12 residues. The CDR3 reads CASRDLGTGFFF. The CDR3 nucleotides read TGTGCCAGCCGAGACCTCGGGACAGGGTTTTTCTTT. Using reference TRBV2 and TRBJ1-1 for the parts outside the CDR3, the full variable domain is EPEVTQTPSHQVTQMGQEVILRCVPISNHLYFYWYRQILGQKVEFLVSFYNNEISEKSEIFDDQFSVERPDGSNFTLKIRSTKLEDSAMYFCASRDLGTGFFFGQGTRLTVV.